Listed below are T cell receptor beta chains from one sample, sequenced in a study of blood T cell repertoires in COVID-19. This table comes from immunoSEQ multiplex PCR, and its TCRdb copy is limited to in-frame clones, with some not included. The sample lists 120,000 or so clones, more than 75% occurring once. Sample: peripheral blood. These receptors were obtained from a human donor in a cohort sampled during active COVID-19. The CDR3 runs from the conserved cysteine through the conserved F or W. Each record gives: D gene, clone size, J gene, V gene, CDR3 protein, CDR3 DNA. The D gene is left open where the match is weak. A row's size may be missing; if present it is once, few, many or a size class.

d_call: -
clone_size: -
j_call: TRBJ1-5
v_call: TRBV5-8
cdr3_aa: CASSLEIRQGQPQHF
cdr3_nt: TGTGCCAGCAGCTTGGAGATCAGGCAGGGTCAGCCCCAGCATTTT

d_call: TRBD1
clone_size: -
j_call: TRBJ2-3
v_call: TRBV5-1
cdr3_aa: CASSFGNRGTGADTQYF
cdr3_nt: TGCGCCAGCAGCTTCGGGAACCGCGGGACAGGGGCAGATACGCAGTATTTT

d_call: -
clone_size: once
j_call: TRBJ2-7
v_call: TRBV12-3/TRBV12-4
cdr3_aa: CASTLGLVQYF
cdr3_nt: TGTGCCAGCACCTTGGGACTGGTGCAGTACTTC

d_call: TRBD2
clone_size: -
j_call: TRBJ2-6
v_call: TRBV19
cdr3_aa: CASSIGVAGGYSGANVLTF
cdr3_nt: TGTGCCAGTAGTATAGGAGTAGCGGGAGGTTACTCTGGGGCCAACGTCCTGACTTTC

d_call: TRBD2
clone_size: -
j_call: TRBJ2-1
v_call: TRBV12-5
cdr3_aa: CASPNSGGGINEQFF
cdr3_nt: TGTGCTAGTCCCAATAGCGGGGGTGGAATTAATGAGCAGTTCTTC

d_call: -
clone_size: once
j_call: TRBJ1-4
v_call: TRBV15
cdr3_aa: CATSRDRVREKLFF
cdr3_nt: TGTGCCACCAGCAGAGACAGGGTTAGGGAAAAACTGTTTTTT

d_call: -
clone_size: once
j_call: TRBJ1-1
v_call: TRBV18
cdr3_aa: CASSPPSSGQHEAFF
cdr3_nt: TGTGCCAGCTCACCACCCTCTTCTGGACAGCATGAAGCTTTCTTT

d_call: -
clone_size: -
j_call: TRBJ2-6
v_call: TRBV10-3
cdr3_aa: CASAGVESRISGANVLTF
cdr3_nt: TGTGCCAGCGCAGGGGTAGAATCCAGGATCTCTGGGGCCAACGTCCTGACTTTC

d_call: TRBD1
clone_size: -
j_call: TRBJ2-3
v_call: TRBV6-5
cdr3_aa: CASSSTRTGFTDTQYF
cdr3_nt: TGTGCCAGCAGTTCGACACGGACAGGTTTCACAGATACGCAGTATTTT

d_call: -
clone_size: -
j_call: TRBJ1-1
v_call: TRBV7-2
cdr3_aa: CASSSRGDTEAFF
cdr3_nt: TGTGCCAGCAGCTCACGGGGGGACACTGAAGCTTTCTTT

d_call: TRBD1
clone_size: once
j_call: TRBJ1-1
v_call: TRBV18
cdr3_aa: CASSQQGGENTEAFF
cdr3_nt: TGTGCCAGCTCACAACAAGGGGGCGAGAACACTGAAGCTTTCTTT

d_call: TRBD1
clone_size: -
j_call: TRBJ2-5
v_call: TRBV5-1
cdr3_aa: CASSSQGAVETQYF
cdr3_nt: TGCGCCAGCAGCTCACAGGGGGCTGTTGAGACCCAGTACTTC

d_call: TRBD2
clone_size: -
j_call: TRBJ2-3
v_call: TRBV29-1
cdr3_aa: CSSAGLAGTDTQYF
cdr3_nt: TGCAGCTCTGCAGGACTAGCGGGGACAGATACGCAGTATTTT

d_call: TRBD2
clone_size: -
j_call: TRBJ2-1
v_call: TRBV19
cdr3_aa: CASSSASGREQFF
cdr3_nt: TGTGCCAGTAGTAGCGCTAGCGGGCGTGAGCAGTTCTTC

d_call: TRBD2
clone_size: -
j_call: TRBJ2-1
v_call: TRBV4-2
cdr3_aa: CASSQDTASGGIEQFF
cdr3_nt: TGTGCCAGCAGCCAAGATACCGCTAGCGGGGGCATCGAGCAGTTCTTC

d_call: -
clone_size: few
j_call: TRBJ2-7
v_call: TRBV4-1
cdr3_aa: CASSSLPPSEQYF
cdr3_nt: TGCGCCAGCAGCTCGTTACCCCCTAGCGAGCAGTACTTC

d_call: -
clone_size: -
j_call: TRBJ2-1
v_call: TRBV15
cdr3_aa: CATSAELDGVSYNEQFF
cdr3_nt: TGTGCCACCAGCGCTGAGCTCGACGGAGTCTCCTACAATGAGCAGTTCTTC

d_call: TRBD2
clone_size: -
j_call: TRBJ2-3
v_call: TRBV30
cdr3_aa: CAWASGGGDTQYF
cdr3_nt: TGTGCCTGGGCTAGCGGGGGTGGAGATACGCAGTATTTT

d_call: TRBD2
clone_size: -
j_call: TRBJ2-5
v_call: TRBV25-1
cdr3_aa: CASNPSGRETQYF
cdr3_nt: TGTGCCAGCAACCCTAGCGGGAGAGAGACCCAGTACTTC

d_call: -
clone_size: -
j_call: TRBJ1-1
v_call: TRBV29-1
cdr3_aa: CSVEEQQNTEAFF
cdr3_nt: TGCAGCGTTGAAGAACAGCAGAACACTGAAGCTTTCTTT

d_call: -
clone_size: -
j_call: TRBJ2-7
v_call: TRBV5-1
cdr3_aa: CASSLHSSSYEQYF
cdr3_nt: TGCGCCAGCAGCTTGCACAGTAGCTCCTACGAGCAGTACTTC

d_call: TRBD1
clone_size: -
j_call: TRBJ2-3
v_call: TRBV10-2
cdr3_aa: CASRKDRAADTQYF
cdr3_nt: TGCGCCAGCAGGAAGGACAGGGCCGCAGATACGCAGTATTTT

d_call: -
clone_size: -
j_call: TRBJ2-1
v_call: TRBV6-5
cdr3_aa: CASSFSGNNEQFF
cdr3_nt: TGTGCCAGCAGTTTTAGCGGCAACAATGAGCAGTTCTTC

d_call: TRBD1
clone_size: few
j_call: TRBJ1-2
v_call: TRBV3-1/TRBV3-2
cdr3_aa: CASSHLQGTGGYTF
cdr3_nt: TGTGCCAGCAGCCACCTACAGGGGACTGGGGGCTACACCTTC

d_call: -
clone_size: -
j_call: TRBJ1-1
v_call: TRBV7-2
cdr3_aa: CASSTDTGLNTEAFF
cdr3_nt: TGTGCCAGCAGCACCGACACAGGGTTGAACACTGAAGCTTTCTTT

d_call: -
clone_size: -
j_call: TRBJ2-3
v_call: TRBV6-5
cdr3_aa: CASSYSATDTQYF
cdr3_nt: TGTGCCAGCAGTTACTCAGCTACAGATACGCAGTATTTT

d_call: TRBD1
clone_size: -
j_call: TRBJ1-5
v_call: TRBV5-1
cdr3_aa: CASSLMGQGGQPQHF
cdr3_nt: TGCGCCAGCAGCTTGATGGGACAGGGCGGGCAGCCCCAGCATTTT

d_call: -
clone_size: -
j_call: TRBJ1-2
v_call: TRBV29-1
cdr3_aa: CSVEDVLTDYGYTF
cdr3_nt: TGCAGCGTTGAAGACGTCCTTACAGACTATGGCTACACCTTC

d_call: -
clone_size: once
j_call: TRBJ2-5
v_call: TRBV2
cdr3_aa: CASRGTLSGQETQYF
cdr3_nt: TGTGCCAGCAGGGGGACTCTTTCAGGCCAAGAGACCCAGTACTTC

d_call: -
clone_size: -
j_call: TRBJ2-2
v_call: TRBV29-1
cdr3_aa: CSVGLFTGELFF
cdr3_nt: TGCAGCGTTGGGCTGTTCACCGGGGAGCTGTTTTTT

d_call: TRBD2
clone_size: -
j_call: TRBJ2-5
v_call: TRBV11-2
cdr3_aa: CASSLILSGGEETQYF
cdr3_nt: TGTGCCAGCAGCTTAATTCTGAGCGGGGGGGAAGAGACCCAGTACTTC

d_call: -
clone_size: -
j_call: TRBJ1-5
v_call: TRBV6-5
cdr3_aa: CASRRSNQPQHF
cdr3_nt: TGTGCCAGCCGTCGGTCAAATCAGCCCCAGCATTTT

d_call: -
clone_size: -
j_call: TRBJ2-6
v_call: TRBV6-8
cdr3_aa: CASSYDSGSGANVLTF
cdr3_nt: TGTGCCAGCAGTTACGACAGTGGCTCTGGGGCCAACGTCCTGACTTTC

d_call: -
clone_size: -
j_call: TRBJ1-6
v_call: TRBV4-1
cdr3_aa: CASSLGQYNSPLHF
cdr3_nt: TGCGCCAGCAGCCTAGGACAGTATAATTCACCCCTCCACTTT

d_call: -
clone_size: -
j_call: TRBJ2-3
v_call: TRBV12-3/TRBV12-4
cdr3_aa: CASSLRGTDTQYF
cdr3_nt: TGTGCCAGCAGTCTCCGGGGCACAGATACGCAGTATTTT

d_call: -
clone_size: -
j_call: TRBJ2-1
v_call: TRBV28
cdr3_aa: CASSHPGGGTYNEQFF
cdr3_nt: TGTGCCAGCAGTCACCCAGGCGGGGGCACCTACAATGAGCAGTTCTTC

d_call: TRBD2
clone_size: -
j_call: TRBJ2-3
v_call: TRBV28
cdr3_aa: CASSSRTRTDTQYF
cdr3_nt: TGTGCCAGCAGTAGCAGGACTAGAACAGATACGCAGTATTTT

d_call: -
clone_size: -
j_call: TRBJ2-1
v_call: TRBV7-8
cdr3_aa: CASSLVLPPSSYNEQFF
cdr3_nt: TGTGCCAGCAGCTTAGTCCTCCCCCCCAGCTCCTACAATGAGCAGTTCTTC

d_call: -
clone_size: -
j_call: TRBJ2-3
v_call: TRBV19
cdr3_aa: CASSRGGPTDTQYF
cdr3_nt: TGTGCCAGTTCAAGGGGGGGCCCAACAGATACGCAGTATTTT

d_call: TRBD2
clone_size: -
j_call: TRBJ2-4
v_call: TRBV2
cdr3_aa: CASCISVAGPQNIQYF
cdr3_nt: TGTGCCAGCTGTATTTCCGTAGCGGGCCCCCAAAACATTCAGTACTTC